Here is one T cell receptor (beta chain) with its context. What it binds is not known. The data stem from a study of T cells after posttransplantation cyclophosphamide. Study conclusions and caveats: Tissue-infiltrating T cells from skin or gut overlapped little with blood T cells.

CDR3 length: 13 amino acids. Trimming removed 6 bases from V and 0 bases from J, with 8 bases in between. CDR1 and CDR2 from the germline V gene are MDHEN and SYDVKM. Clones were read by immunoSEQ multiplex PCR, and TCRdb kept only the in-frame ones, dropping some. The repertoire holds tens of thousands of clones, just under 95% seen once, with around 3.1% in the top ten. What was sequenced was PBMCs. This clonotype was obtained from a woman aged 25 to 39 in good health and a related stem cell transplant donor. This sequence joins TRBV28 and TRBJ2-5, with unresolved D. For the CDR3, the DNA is TGTGCCAGCAGCGCCGGCCACCAAGAGACCCAGTACTTC. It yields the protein CASSAGHQETQYF.